These T cell receptor beta chains were read from a single sample in a study of T cell responses to AZD1222 COVID-19 vaccine. Repertoires were generated with immunoSEQ multiplex PCR, while TCRdb's copy carries only in-frame clones and drops some. Of 110,000 to 150,000 clones in the sample, over 85% were seen once. The source was peripheral blood, collected on day 0 of AZD1222 vaccination. These receptors originate from an adult in good health. CDR3s include the opening cysteine and the closing phenylalanine or tryptophan. D genes are given only for firm matches. The size entry is marked missing in some rows and otherwise reads once, few, many or a size class.

d_call clone_size j_call v_call cdr3_aa cdr3_nt
TRBD2 - TRBJ2-5 TRBV5-1 CASSSSPRLAGRETQYF TGCGCCAGCAGCTCATCACCACGACTAGCGGGAAGGGAGACCCAGTACTTC
- - TRBJ2-2 TRBV15 CATSPPKASVESGELFF TGTGCCACCAGCCCCCCGAAGGCTAGCGTTGAGTCCGGGGAGCTGTTTTTT
- - TRBJ1-1 TRBV18 CASSPGREDTEAFF TGTGCCAGCTCACCAGGCAGGGAGGACACTGAAGCTTTCTTT
- - TRBJ1-4 TRBV6-5 CASKWGEVNEKLFF TGTGCCAGCAAATGGGGGGAGGTAAATGAAAAACTGTTTTTT
- medium-sized TRBJ2-7 TRBV6-6 CASSSLGGAYEQYF TGTGCCAGCAGTTCGCTAGGAGGAGCCTACGAGCAGTACTTC
- - TRBJ2-2 TRBV18 CASSPLGAHGELFF TGTGCCAGCTCACCACTGGGGGCCCACGGGGAGCTGTTTTTT
TRBD1 - TRBJ2-7 TRBV7-9 CASSLDRAYEQYF TGTGCCAGCAGCTTGGACAGGGCCTACGAGCAGTACTTC
- - TRBJ1-4 TRBV6-2/TRBV6-3 CASSYGGSAGEKLFF TGTGCCAGCAGTTACGGGGGATCAGCCGGCGAAAAACTGTTTTTT
- - TRBJ1-5 TRBV10-1 CASSRASYYNQPQHF TGCGCCAGCAGCCGGGCCAGCTACTACAATCAGCCCCAGCATTTT
- - TRBJ2-6 TRBV29-1 CSVAAGSGANVLTF TGCAGCGTTGCGGCGGGGTCTGGGGCCAACGTCCTGACTTTC
- - TRBJ2-7 TRBV2 CASSGLVEQYF TGTGCCAGCAGTGGACTAGTCGAGCAGTACTTC
- - TRBJ1-4 TRBV30 CAWSSQGEKLFF TGTGCCTGGAGTTCCCAGGGGGAAAAACTGTTTTTT
- - TRBJ1-4 TRBV28 CASSSPQGGNEKLFF TGTGCCAGCAGTTCCCCACAGGGCGGGAATGAAAAACTGTTTTTT
TRBD2 once TRBJ2-1 TRBV6-6 CASSPHRLAGWGSSYNEQFF TGTGCCAGCAGTCCCCACCGACTAGCGGGGTGGGGGAGCTCCTACAATGAGCAGTTCTTC
- - TRBJ1-2 TRBV28 CASNREENYGYTF TGTGCCAGCAACAGGGAGGAGAACTATGGCTACACCTTC
- - TRBJ2-1 TRBV27 CASSKPGINEQFF TGTGCCAGCAGTAAACCCGGGATCAATGAGCAGTTCTTC
- - TRBJ1-2 TRBV27 CASSRGHQWGYTF TGTGCCAGCAGTCGGGGGCACCAATGGGGCTACACCTTC
- - TRBJ2-2 TRBV3-1/TRBV3-2 CASSRNPTATGELFF TGTGCCAGCAGCCGAAATCCGACAGCCACCGGGGAGCTGTTTTTT
- - TRBJ1-2 TRBV27 CASSVNRAPNYGYTF TGTGCCAGCAGTGTCAACAGAGCCCCTAACTATGGCTACACCTTC
TRBD1 - TRBJ1-1 TRBV5-1 CASSLTGQALNTEAFF TGCGCCAGCAGCTTGACCGGACAGGCCCTGAACACTGAAGCTTTCTTT
TRBD1 - TRBJ1-5 TRBV19 CASSIDRARDRGLNF TGTGCCAGTAGTATAGATCGAGCCCGGGACAGGGGTCTGAATTTT
TRBD1 - TRBJ2-3 TRBV5-1 CASSFVRDRGGDTQYF TGCGCCAGCAGCTTCGTTCGGGACAGGGGTGGAGATACGCAGTATTTT
- - TRBJ2-5 TRBV27 CASSLGETQYF TGTGCCAGCAGTTTAGGAGAGACCCAGTACTTC
TRBD2 once TRBJ2-1 TRBV6-2/TRBV6-3 CASSRGLANPNEQFF TGTGCCAGCAGTAGAGGACTAGCGAACCCCAATGAGCAGTTCTTC
- - TRBJ1-2 TRBV10-3 CAISEGWREGYGYTF TGTGCCATCAGTGAGGGTTGGAGGGAAGGGTATGGCTACACCTTC
- - TRBJ2-1 TRBV24-1 CATSDLVHRNEQFF TGTGCCACCAGTGATTTAGTACACCGCAATGAGCAGTTCTTC
- - TRBJ2-2 TRBV4-1 CASSQYSWAGELFF TGCGCCAGCAGCCAATATTCCTGGGCCGGGGAGCTGTTTTTT
TRBD1 - TRBJ2-7 TRBV2 CASSGTGSYEQYF TGTGCCAGCAGTGGGACAGGTAGCTACGAGCAGTACTTC
- - TRBJ1-2 TRBV19 CASSIPRDNNYGYTF TGTGCCAGTAGTATACCCCGGGACAACAACTATGGCTACACCTTC
- - TRBJ2-1 TRBV4-1 CASSQDPGTTYNEQFF TGCGCCAGCAGCCAAGATCCCGGGACAACCTACAATGAGCAGTTCTTC
- - TRBJ1-1 TRBV27 CASSLGVGTNTEAFF TGTGCCAGCAGCCTCGGGGTAGGGACGAACACTGAAGCTTTCTTT
- - TRBJ1-2 TRBV19 CASSPNGQGYGYTF TGTGCCAGTAGTCCGAATGGGCAGGGATATGGCTACACCTTC
- - TRBJ2-3 TRBV24-1 CATSDFGADTQYF TGTGCCACCAGTGATTTTGGGGCAGATACGCAGTATTTT
TRBD2 - TRBJ2-1 TRBV19 CASRPGLANRGYYNEQFF TGTGCCAGTAGACCGGGACTAGCGAACAGGGGCTACTACAATGAGCAGTTCTTC
- - TRBJ2-4 TRBV28 CASSPRTGSGAAKNIQYF TGTGCCAGCAGTCCGCGCACAGGGTCTGGCGCGGCCAAAAACATTCAGTACTTC
TRBD1 - TRBJ2-2 TRBV27 CASSPRQGAPGELFF TGTGCCAGCAGTCCTAGACAGGGGGCGCCCGGGGAGCTGTTTTTT
TRBD2 - TRBJ2-1 TRBV5-1 CASSLTFAGGENEQFF TGCGCCAGCAGCTTGACGTTTGCGGGAGGGGAAAATGAGCAGTTCTTC
- once TRBJ2-7 TRBV18 CASSPPDRSSSYEQYF TGTGCCAGCTCACCACCGGACCGGTCGAGCTCCTACGAGCAGTACTTC
TRBD2 - TRBJ2-7 TRBV19 CASSIQAGDSYEQYF TGTGCCAGTAGTATTCAAGCGGGGGACTCCTACGAGCAGTACTTC
- - TRBJ2-7 TRBV11-3 CASSLNVGNEQYF TGTGCCAGCAGCTTAAATGTGGGCAACGAGCAGTACTTC
- - TRBJ2-4 TRBV19 CASSPQGWAAKNIQYF TGTGCCAGTAGTCCCCAGGGGTGGGCGGCCAAAAACATTCAGTACTTC
TRBD1 few TRBJ1-1 TRBV6-5 CATATGVENTEAFF TGTGCCACTGCGACAGGGGTTGAGAACACTGAAGCTTTCTTT
- - TRBJ2-3 TRBV24-1 CATSDYEGDDYGTQYF TGTGCCACCAGTGATTACGAGGGGGACGATTATGGTACGCAGTATTTT
- - TRBJ1-1 TRBV10-2 CASTGTLGTEAFF TGCGCCAGCACCGGGACCCTAGGGACTGAAGCTTTCTTT
- - TRBJ2-7 TRBV9 CASSVSDSSLYEQYF TGTGCCAGCAGCGTTTCGGACAGTAGCCTCTACGAGCAGTACTTC
- - TRBJ2-7 TRBV9 CASSVVLGKDSYEQYF TGTGCCAGCAGCGTAGTTTTAGGAAAGGATAGCTACGAGCAGTACTTC
- - TRBJ1-2 TRBV6-5 CASSSGGANYGYTF TGTGCCAGCAGCAGTGGGGGAGCTAACTATGGCTACACCTTC
- - TRBJ1-4 TRBV18 CASSPPNGLNEKLFF TGTGCCAGCTCACCACCAAACGGCCTTAATGAAAAACTGTTTTTT
TRBD2 - TRBJ2-7 TRBV7-9 CASSLGLAGSLGYYEQYF TGTGCCAGCAGCCTCGGACTAGCGGGATCTTTAGGGTACTACGAGCAGTACTTC
- - TRBJ2-5 TRBV6-1 CASSEVWGQETQYF TGTGCCAGCAGTGAAGTTTGGGGGCAAGAGACCCAGTACTTC
TRBD2 - TRBJ2-1 TRBV11-2 CASSLEAGGENEQFF TGTGCCAGCAGCTTAGAGGCGGGAGGCGAGAATGAGCAGTTCTTC